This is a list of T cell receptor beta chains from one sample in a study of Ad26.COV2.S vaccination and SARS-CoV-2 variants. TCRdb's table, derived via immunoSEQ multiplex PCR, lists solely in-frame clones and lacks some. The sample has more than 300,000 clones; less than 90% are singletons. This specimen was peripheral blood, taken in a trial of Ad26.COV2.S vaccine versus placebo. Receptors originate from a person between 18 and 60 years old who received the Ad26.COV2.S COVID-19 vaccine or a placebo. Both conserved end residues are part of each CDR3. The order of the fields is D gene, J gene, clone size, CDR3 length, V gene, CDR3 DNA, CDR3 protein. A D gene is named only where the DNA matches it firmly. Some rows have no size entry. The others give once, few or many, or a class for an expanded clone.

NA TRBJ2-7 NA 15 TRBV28 TGTGCCAGCAGTTTACAGGGGATCGGGGGAGACGAGCAGTACTTC CASSLQGIGGDEQYF
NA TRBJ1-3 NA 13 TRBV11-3 TGTGCCAGCAGCTTACAGGGGGGAAACACCATATATTTT CASSLQGGNTIYF
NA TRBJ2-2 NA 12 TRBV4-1 TGCGCCTGTTCAAGGGGGGAGGGGGAGCTGTTTTTT CACSRGEGELFF
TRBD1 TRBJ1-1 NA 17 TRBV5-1 TGCGCCAGCAGCCTGGGGACAGGGCCTTCCTTGAACACTGAAGCTTTCTTT CASSLGTGPSLNTEAFF
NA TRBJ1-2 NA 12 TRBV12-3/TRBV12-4 TGTGCCAGCAGTATACAGGGTGTGAGCTACACCTTC CASSIQGVSYTF
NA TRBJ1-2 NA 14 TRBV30 TGTGCCTGGAGGGGAGACAGGACGGCGGGGGGCTACACCTTC CAWRGDRTAGGYTF
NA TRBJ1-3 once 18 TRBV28 TGTGCCAGCAGTTTAAAAGCAGTCCCTTTTCACTCTGGAAACACCATATATTTT CASSLKAVPFHSGNTIYF
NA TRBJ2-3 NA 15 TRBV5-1 TGCGCCAGCAGCTTGGCCAACAGGGGCACAGATACGCAGTATTTT CASSLANRGTDTQYF
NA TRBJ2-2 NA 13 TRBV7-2 TGTGCCAGCAGCTTAAGGCGCACCGGGGAGCTGTTTTTT CASSLRRTGELFF
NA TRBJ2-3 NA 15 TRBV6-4 TGTGCCAGCAGTGACTCGCCAGCGGACACAGATACGCAGTATTTT CASSDSPADTDTQYF
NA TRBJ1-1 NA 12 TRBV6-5 TGTGCCAGCAGTTACCGTAACACTGAAGCTTTCTTT CASSYRNTEAFF
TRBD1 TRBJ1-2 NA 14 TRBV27 TGTGCCAGCAGAAGCCTGACAGGGTCTGTGTACTACACCTTC CASRSLTGSVYYTF
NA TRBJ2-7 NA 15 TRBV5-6 TGTGCCAGCAGCTTCATGACATACCTTTTCGACGAGCAGTACTTC CASSFMTYLFDEQYF
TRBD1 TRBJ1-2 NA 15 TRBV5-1 TGCGCCAGCAGCTTGGAGGGACAGGCCCAGGGAGGCTACACCTTC CASSLEGQAQGGYTF
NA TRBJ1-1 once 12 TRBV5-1 TGCGCCAGCAGCTCTGGGAACACTGAAGCTTTCTTT CASSSGNTEAFF
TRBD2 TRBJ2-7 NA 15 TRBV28 TGTGCCAGCAGTTTTAGCGGGGGGAAGCCCTACGAGCAGTACTTC CASSFSGGKPYEQYF
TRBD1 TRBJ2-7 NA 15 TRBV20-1 TGCAGTGCTAGTTTCGGGGAGACAGGGGGCCGGGAGCAGTACTTC CSASFGETGGREQYF
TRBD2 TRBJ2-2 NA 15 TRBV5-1 TGCGCCAGCAGCTTGGGTAGCGGGATCGCGGGGGAGCTGTTTTTT CASSLGSGIAGELFF
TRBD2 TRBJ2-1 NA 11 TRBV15 TGTGCCACCGGGACTAGCGTGGAGCAGTTCTTC CATGTSVEQFF